Listed here are 26 T cell receptor beta chains from one sample, sequenced in a study of identical twins. MiXCR, run by TCRdb on the 5' RACE reads, gives a single entry per CDR3 protein. The sample carries fewer than 500,000 distinct CDR3 sequences, roughly an eighth recorded once. The same sample was also studied in work on yellow fever vaccine responses in identical twins.

Sequencing used CD4+ T cells sorted from blood. These receptors originate from a woman between 18 and 29 years old in good health.

A single count supports this clonotype. The chain recombines TRBV6-5 with TRBJ2-6; no clear D gene. V dropped 2 bases and J dropped 0 bases, with 2 bases sitting between them. The CDR3 is made up of 14 amino acids. Germline CDR1 MNHEY, CDR2 SVGAGI. The CDR3 region is CASSYGSGANVLTF. DNA of the CDR3: TGTGCCAGCAGTTACGGCTCTGGGGCCAACGTCCTGACTTTC.

This clonotype has only a few counts. V and J are TRBV7-2 and TRBJ1-1; TRBD1 aligns across 7 bases. Germline-derived CDR1 and CDR2 are SGHTA and FQGNSA. The CDR3 is 14 residues long. Trimming at V came to 6 bases and at J to 4 bases, leaving 8 bases not matched to a gene. Here the CDR3 reads CASRKVRGSTEAFF. CDR3 DNA sequence: TGTGCCAGCAGAAAGGTCAGGGGGAGCACTGAAGCTTTCTTT.

V is TRBV12-3 or TRBV12-4 and J is TRBJ2-1; 8 bases fit TRBD2. This CDR3 region has 16 residues. The V gene end was trimmed by 5 bases and the J gene end by 0 bases; junction bases not matched to a gene: 6. CDR3 protein: CASSLVRGVSYNEQFF. In DNA form, the CDR3 reads TGTGCCAGCAGTCTTGTGCGGGGGGTCTCCTACAATGAGCAGTTCTTC.

This clonotype showed up just a few times. The chain carries TRBV6-1 and TRBJ1-6; 10 bases line up with TRBD1. Trimming at V came to 6 bases and at J to 7 bases, leaving 3 bases not matched to a gene. This CDR3 has 14 amino acids. The germline CDR1 and CDR2 sequences are MNHNS and SASEGT. CDR3: CASSDRGLNSPLHF. The CDR3 DNA is TGTGCCAGCAGCGACAGGGGGCTAAATTCACCCCTCCACTTT.

V and J are TRBV18 and TRBJ2-1; D possibly corresponds to TRBD1 (6 bases). The CDR3 extends over 14 amino acids. With 8 bases removed from V and 0 bases from J, the gap between germline ends came to 11 bases. Germline-derived CDR1 and CDR2 are KGHSH and LQKENI. CDR3 amino acids: CASRTENSYNEQFF. The CDR3 DNA sequence: TGTGCCAGCAGGACAGAGAACTCCTACAATGAGCAGTTCTTC.

In its sample, this clonotype was seen a few times. This chain links TRBV7-2 with TRBJ2-3; D uncertain. CDR3 length equals 12 residues. Germline values: CDR1 SGHTA, CDR2 FQGNSA. Trimming cost V 3 bases and J 5 bases, with 6 bases left between them. The DNA of the CDR3 is TGTGCCAGCAGCTTCGACGGAGATACGCAGTATTTT. Residues: CASSFDGDTQYF.

The rearrangement links TRBV4-1 to TRBJ1-4, with D tentatively TRBD1 (5 bases). Germline assignment: CDR1 MGHRA and CDR2 YSYEKL. Deletions cut 0 bases from V and 3 bases from J, with 8 bases between. This CDR3 comprises 15 residues. CDR3 sequence (DNA): TGCGCCAGCAGCCAAGAGGGACTGTCTAATGAAAAACTGTTTTTT. Its protein is CASSQEGLSNEKLFF.

The genes are TRBV5-5 and TRBJ1-6; D remains ambiguous. CDR3 length: 15 amino acids. Germline V lookup: CDR1 SGHKS, CDR2 YYEKEE (reference sequence). The V end was cut by 4 bases, the J end by 2 bases, with 10 bases between. DNA for the CDR3: TGTGCCAGCAGCAACGACCAGACCTATAATTCACCCCTCCACTTT. Amino acids: CASSNDQTYNSPLHF.

The V gene is TRBV27, the J gene TRBJ1-5; D gene uncertain. This CDR3 is 17 amino acids long. Germline V gene sequence: CDR1 MNHEY, CDR2 SMNVEV (reference sequence). V lost 6 bases to trimming and J lost 0 bases, with 18 bases between them. CDR3 sequence reads: CASSQKRVVNSNQPQHF. As DNA, the CDR3 is TGTGCCAGCAGCCAAAAGCGGGTGGTTAATAGCAATCAGCCCCAGCATTTT.

This clonotype has a count of ten or more. V and J are TRBV2 and TRBJ1-2; the D is unclear. The CDR3 spans 10 residues. Germline-derived CDR1 and CDR2 are SNHLY and FYNNEI. Trimming took off 8 bases at V and 8 bases at J, with 9 bases between the two ends. The chain's CDR3 is CASGVEGYTF. CDR3 DNA: TGTGCCAGCGGGGTGGAAGGCTACACCTTC.

The chain couples TRBV11-2 to TRBJ2-1, with 7 nucleotides matching TRBD2. Germline lookup yields CDR1 SGHAT and CDR2 FQNNGV. The CDR3 is 15 residues long. The V gene end was trimmed by 2 bases and the J gene end by 3 bases; junction bases not matched to a gene: 4. The CDR3 DNA reads as TGTGCCAGCAGCTTAACTAGCGCCGTCTACAATGAGCAGTTCTTC. It specifies CASSLTSAVYNEQFF.

The chain's CDR3 is CASSALPGLAGSYEQYF. The CDR3 region has the DNA TGTGCCAGCAGCGCCCTCCCGGGACTAGCAGGCTCCTACGAGCAGTACTTC. The chain has TRBV7-9 and TRBJ2-7; 9 bases fit TRBD2. This CDR3 has 17 residues. V dropped 5 bases and J dropped 0; count of bases not matched to a gene: 11. Germline V lookup: CDR1 SEHNR, CDR2 FQNEAQ (reference sequence).

The gene calls are TRBV19 and TRBJ2-3; D might be TRBD1 or TRBD2, each matching 5 bases. The CDR3 loop spans 15 amino acids. V shed 7 bases and J shed 0 bases, with 14 bases lying between them. Germline loops: CDR1 LNHDA, CDR2 SQIVND (reference sequence). The DNA of the CDR3 is TGTGCCAGTAAACCCTTGGGACCAAGCACAGATACGCAGTATTTT. Protein product: CASKPLGPSTDTQYF.

This clonotype came up a few times. The gene calls are TRBV11-2 and TRBJ2-7; tentative D call: TRBD2 (5 bases). CDR3 length: 16 residues. The V gene lost 1 base and the J gene lost 2 bases, with 15 bases spanning the gap. From germline, CDR1 is SGHAT and CDR2 FQNNGV. This CDR3 reads CASSLASSGLPYEQYF. DNA of the CDR3: TGTGCCAGCAGCTTAGCAAGCAGCGGACTTCCCTACGAGCAGTACTTC.

The chain has TRBV4-2 and TRBJ2-7; TRBD2 aligns across 7 bases. The CDR3 totals 16 residues. Germline loops: CDR1 LGHNA, CDR2 YNFKEQ. The trim removed 0 bases at V and 3 bases at J, leaving 8 bases unmatched. This CDR3 reads CASSQDRSGANYEQYF. CDR3 DNA sequence: TGTGCCAGCAGCCAAGATCGCAGCGGGGCAAACTACGAGCAGTACTTC.

V is TRBV6-2 or TRBV6-3 and J is TRBJ2-3; the match to TRBD2 covers 9 bases. From germline, CDR1 is MNHEY and CDR2 SVGEGT. V lost 0 bases and J lost 6; bases outside the gene matches: 16. The CDR3 has 19 amino acids. The CDR3 bases are TGTGCCAGCAGTTACTCCACCCAGACTAGCGGCCTTCCATCCGATACGCAGTATTTT. This gives the protein CASSYSTQTSGLPSDTQYF.

The chain carries TRBV18 and TRBJ1-6; D might be TRBD1 (5 bases). V lost 2 bases and J 7 bases, leaving 9 bases between the germline ends. Germline-derived CDR1 and CDR2 are KGHSH and LQKENI. The CDR3 extends over 14 amino acids. CDR3: CASSPVEGNSPLHF. Written as DNA, the CDR3 is TGTGCCAGCTCACCAGTTGAGGGGAATTCACCCCTCCACTTT.

This sequence joins TRBV16 and TRBJ2-7, with 10 bases that match TRBD1. The CDR3 is 15 amino acids. With 4 bases clipped from V and 4 bases from J, the junction kept 7 bases outside the gene matches. The germline gives CDR1 KGHSY, CDR2 FQNENV. The CDR3 sequence: CASSPTLDRGYEQYF. In nucleotides, the CDR3 is TGTGCCAGCAGCCCGACCCTGGACAGGGGGTACGAGCAGTACTTC.

J is TRBJ1-6 and V is TRBV4-3; 7 bases match TRBD1. This CDR3 spans 16 amino acids. J lost 9 bases, V lost 1 base, and 9 bases had no gene match. Germline V lookup: CDR1 LGHNA, CDR2 YSLEER. The CDR3 DNA reads as TGCGCCAGCAGCCAAGCTCCTGACAGGGTGTCTTCACCCCTCCACTTT. Protein sequence: CASSQAPDRVSSPLHF.

The rearrangement links TRBV7-2 to TRBJ2-4; D not resolved. Deletions cut 1 base from V and 6 bases from J, with 16 bases between. The CDR3 sequence is 16 residues long. The germline V gene encodes CDR1 SGHTA and CDR2 FQGNSA. The CDR3 DNA is TGTGCCAGCAGCTTAGGTCCCAACCCCGGTGTAAACATTCAGTACTTC. Residues: CASSLGPNPGVNIQYF.

This clonotype was recorded many times. The J gene is TRBJ1-6, the V gene TRBV6-5; 10 bases match TRBD1. Trimming cost V 0 bases and J 0 bases; bases outside gene matches: 5. The CDR3 consists of 19 residues. CDR1 and CDR2 (germline): MNHEY, SVGAGI. The CDR3 region has the DNA TGTGCCAGCAGTTACTCGGGACAGGGGTCGAGCTCCTATAATTCACCCCTCCACTTT. As protein: CASSYSGQGSSSYNSPLHF.

The chain recombines TRBV19 with TRBJ1-6; 8 bases are a match to TRBD1. The CDR3 is 15 residues long. Looked up from germline, CDR1 is LNHDA and CDR2 is SQIVND (reference sequence). With V trimmed by 5 bases and J by 8 bases, 8 bases remained unmatched. The CDR3 is CASSRKGQGDSPLHF. The DNA of the CDR3 is TGTGCCAGTAGTCGAAAAGGACAGGGCGATTCACCCCTCCACTTT.

J is TRBJ2-2 and V is TRBV20-1; D is ambiguous. This CDR3 region has 16 residues. V lost 0 bases to trimming and J lost 1 base, with 12 bases between them. CDR1 is DFQATT, CDR2 SNEGSKA, per germline (reference sequence). DNA of the CDR3: TGCAGTGCTAGAGATGTCGGGTCCAAGAACACCGGGGAGCTGTTTTTT. Translated, it gives CSARDVGSKNTGELFF.

The chain is built from TRBV7-6 and TRBJ2-3, with 14 bases identical to TRBD2. Losses at the gene ends were 3 bases for V and 7 bases for J; bases not matched to a gene: 6. Germline CDR1 and CDR2: SGHVS and FNYEAQ. The CDR3 runs 16 residues. CDR3 in DNA: TGTGCCAGCAGCTTGGGGACTAGCGGGAGCAAGCATACGCAGTATTTT. Protein: CASSLGTSGSKHTQYF.

This clonotype was counted ten times or more. The chain is built from TRBV12-3 or TRBV12-4 and TRBJ1-3, with D possibly TRBD1 on 6 matching bases. CDR3 length: 14 amino acids. The ends were cut back, 4 bases at V and 4 bases at J, with 11 bases in the middle. The chain's CDR3 is CASSSRGPGNTIYF. CDR3 bases: TGTGCCAGCAGTTCCAGGGGCCCAGGAAACACCATATATTTT.

There are a few counts of this clonotype. This chain uses TRBV10-3 with TRBJ2-5, with 8 bases lining up with TRBD1. The V segment lost 3 bases and the J segment 5 bases; nucleotides outside the gene matches: 8. The CDR3 contains 15 residues. Germline lookup yields CDR1 ENHRY and CDR2 SYGVKD. The DNA for the CDR3 is TGTGCCATCAGTGACCCCAGGGGGCGAGGGGAGACCCAGTACTTC. It yields the protein CAISDPRGRGETQYF.